The 24 T cell receptor beta chains below come from one sample, sequenced in a study of cytomegalovirus exposure and HLA in healthy donors. The PCR ran on 60 Vbeta and 13 Jbeta primers. Repertoires were generated with immunoSEQ multiplex PCR, while TCRdb's copy carries only in-frame clones and drops some. Recorded for this sample: under 200,000 clones. The sequenced sample consisted of PBMCs. The source is a woman aged 18-35 years in good health and CMV-seropositive.

The chain carries TRBV19 and TRBJ2-1, with a possible D match to TRBD2 (7 bases). Germline lookup yields CDR1 LNHDA and CDR2 SQIVND (reference sequence). The V end lost 10 bases, the J end lost 0 bases, and 13 bases lay between the germline ends. This CDR3 is built from 14 residues. DNA for the CDR3: TGTGCCACCCACGGGGGGCCCTCCTACAATGAGCAGTTCTTC. It translates to CATHGGPSYNEQFF.

This CDR3 is CASSLEKGPLTEAFF. In nucleotides, the CDR3 is TGTGCCAGCAGCTTAGAGAAGGGGCCCCTCACTGAAGCTTTCTTT. The V gene is TRBV7-9, the J gene TRBJ1-1; possibly TRBD1 for D (5 bases). The CDR3 totals 15 residues. V was shortened by 1 base and J by 4 bases, with 13 bases between the two germline ends. The germline V gene encodes CDR1 SEHNR and CDR2 FQNEAQ (reference sequence).

V is TRBV7-2 and J is TRBJ2-7; tentative D call: TRBD2 (6 bases). This CDR3 contains 15 residues. V was shortened by 5 bases and J by 6 bases, with 20 bases between the two germline ends. Germline V gene lookup returns CDR1 SGHTA and CDR2 FQGNSA. CDR3 amino acids: CASSPPSLHGSEQYF. In DNA form, the CDR3 reads TGTGCCAGCAGCCCTCCGTCGTTGCACGGGAGCGAGCAGTACTTC.

The rearrangement uses TRBV29-1 and TRBJ2-7, with 8 bases aligning to TRBD1. The length of the CDR3 is 14 residues. V was clipped by 6 bases and J by 2 bases; unmatched bases: 9. Germline values: CDR1 SQVTM, CDR2 ANQGSEA. Here the CDR3 DNA reads TGCAGCGTGGGTGGCCGGGACAGGACCTACGAGCAGTACTTC. This encodes CSVGGRDRTYEQYF.

About this clone itself: Other DNA sequences in this specimen translate into the identical CDR3. The V call is TRBV30, the J call TRBJ1-1; 9 bases are a match to TRBD1. V lost 0 bases to trimming and J lost 5 bases; unmatched junction nucleotides: 4. The CDR3 length is 14 residues. CDR1 is GTSNPN and CDR2 is SVGIG in the germline V gene (reference sequence). CDR3 in amino acids: CAWSVQGARTEAFF. Here the CDR3 DNA reads TGTGCCTGGAGTGTACAGGGGGCGAGGACTGAAGCTTTCTTT.

This chain uses TRBV6-5 with TRBJ2-7; 8 bases match TRBD2. V trimming: 4 bases; J trimming: 3 bases; junction bases outside the gene matches: 11. This CDR3 spans 16 amino acids. Germline lookup yields CDR1 MNHEY and CDR2 SVGAGI. Written as DNA, the CDR3 is TGTGCCAGCAGTTCCCCCGGAGTAGCGGGAAACTACGAGCAGTACTTC. It yields the protein CASSSPGVAGNYEQYF.

This chain joins TRBV15 and TRBJ1-3, with TRBD1 identical over 7 bases. This CDR3 contains 16 residues. The J segment lost 0 bases and the V segment lost 5 bases, leaving 7 bases of the junction unmatched. The germline V gene encodes CDR1 LNHNV and CDR2 YYDKDF (reference sequence). The CDR3 region is CATSRQTGSSGNTIYF. The CDR3, as DNA: TGTGCCACCAGCCGACAGACAGGGAGCTCTGGAAACACCATATATTTT.

The chain carries TRBV11-2 and TRBJ2-3; the D is unclear. CDR3 size: 14 residues. CDR1 is SGHAT, CDR2 FQNNGV, per germline. Trimming shortened V by 1 base and J by 5 bases, and 10 bases separated the two germline ends. The CDR3 protein is CASSLVQKEDTQYF. CDR3 sequence (DNA): TGTGCCAGCAGCTTAGTACAGAAAGAAGATACGCAGTATTTT.

Written as DNA, the CDR3 is TGCGCCAGCAGTGAGCCCCCGGGTCTTCGAAATCAGCCCCAGCATTTT. Its translation is CASSEPPGLRNQPQHF. This sequence joins TRBV10-1 and TRBJ1-5; D ambiguous. The CDR3 consists of 16 residues. V was shortened by 2 bases and J by 4 bases, with 15 bases between the two germline ends. Germline CDR1 reads WNHNN; CDR2 reads SYGVQD (reference sequence).

This chain connects TRBV2 to TRBJ1-3; D gene ambiguous. This CDR3 has 13 amino acids. Germline V gives CDR1 SNHLY, CDR2 FYNNEI. V was shortened by 3 bases and J by 4 bases, with 7 bases between the two germline ends. The CDR3 DNA is TGTGCCAGCAGTGAGGAACAGGGAAACACCATATATTTT. This sequence encodes CASSEEQGNTIYF.

On this clone: One end of the junction varies from germline; a read error may be responsible. V and J are TRBV19 and TRBJ2-4; D is perhaps TRBD2 (5 bases). CDR3 length equals 12 residues. From germline, CDR1 is LNHDA and CDR2 SQIVND (reference sequence). CDR3 bases: TGTGCCAGTAGTATAGAACGGGGTGTAACGCACTTC. Translating it yields CASSIERGVTHF.

The CDR3 protein is CASSQDNLRDTQYF. The CDR3 DNA reads as TGCGCCAGCAGCCAAGATAATCTTCGGGATACGCAGTATTTT. The rearrangement links TRBV4-3 to TRBJ2-3; D gene unclear. The CDR3 is 14 residues long. In germline, CDR1 is LGHNA, CDR2 YSLEER. Trimming left V 0 bases short and J 6 bases short, with 10 bases between.

This chain links TRBV5-1 with TRBJ2-7, with D possibly TRBD2 on 5 matching bases. The germline gives CDR1 SGHRS, CDR2 YFSETQ. The CDR3 sequence is 14 residues long. The V end lost 0 bases, the J end lost 1 base, and 8 bases lay between the germline ends. This chain's CDR3 is CASSLALASYEQYF. CDR3 nucleotides: TGCGCCAGCAGCTTGGCTCTAGCATCCTACGAGCAGTACTTC.

The CDR3 here is CSAKRGGNTEAFF. CDR3 bases: TGCAGCGCCAAAAGGGGAGGGAACACTGAAGCTTTCTTT. The chain couples TRBV29-1 to TRBJ1-1, with D possibly matching TRBD1 (5 bases). Germline CDR1 is SQVTM and CDR2 is ANQGSEA. Trimming took 7 bases from V and 1 from J, leaving 13 bases between them. The CDR3 is 13 amino acids.

The V gene is TRBV18, the J gene TRBJ1-3; TRBD1 agrees at 8 bases. After removal of 3 bases from V and 0 bases from J, the junction contained 10 bases not matched to a gene. CDR1 is KGHSH, CDR2 LQKENI, per germline. This CDR3 has 18 amino acids. The CDR3 region has the DNA TGTGCCAGCTCACCCTCATCCTGGGACAGGTACTCTGGAAACACCATATATTTT. This sequence encodes CASSPSSWDRYSGNTIYF. The full variable domain, with the rest looked up from reference TRBV18 and TRBJ1-3, is NAGVMQNPRHLVRRRGQEARLRCSPMKGHSHVYWYRQLPEEGLKFMVYLQKENIIDESGMPKERFSAEFPKEGPSILRIQQVVRGDSAAYFCASSPSSWDRYSGNTIYFGEGSWLTVV.

The chain uses TRBV11-3 and TRBJ1-1; possibly TRBD1 for D (6 bases). Trimming took 5 bases from V and 3 from J, leaving 16 bases between them. This CDR3 comprises 15 residues. CDR1 and CDR2 from the germline V gene are SGHNT and YENEEA. The CDR3 region is CASSAGAHRYTEAFF. The CDR3 DNA sequence: TGTGCCAGCAGCGCGGGGGCACACAGGTACACTGAAGCTTTCTTT.

The chain uses TRBV5-1 and TRBJ2-1; 9 positions match TRBD2. The CDR3 sequence is 18 residues long. Unmatched junction bases numbered 7, after V lost 0 bases and J lost 0 bases. CDR1 is SGHRS and CDR2 is YFSETQ in the germline V gene. CDR3: CASSLVLAGGASYNEQFF. The CDR3 region has the DNA TGCGCCAGCAGCTTGGTACTAGCGGGTGGGGCCTCCTACAATGAGCAGTTCTTC.

This rearrangement joins TRBV7-8 to TRBJ2-5; 11 positions match TRBD2. Looked up from germline, CDR1 is SGHVS and CDR2 is FQNEAQ. The J segment lost 5 bases and the V segment lost 5 bases, leaving 7 bases of the junction unmatched. The CDR3 is made up of 15 amino acids. The CDR3 protein is CASSVGLAVGETQYF. CDR3 nucleotide sequence: TGTGCCAGCAGCGTGGGACTAGCGGTTGGCGAGACCCAGTACTTC.

This chain uses TRBV19 with TRBJ2-7, with 10 nucleotides matching TRBD2. The J segment lost 1 base and the V segment lost 3 bases, leaving 3 bases of the junction unmatched. From germline, CDR1 is LNHDA and CDR2 SQIVND (reference sequence). The CDR3 is made up of 15 amino acids. CDR3 region: CASSIGAGGSYEQYF. The CDR3 DNA is TGTGCCAGTAGTATTGGAGCGGGAGGGTCCTACGAGCAGTACTTC.

This sequence joins TRBV19 and TRBJ2-2; 11 nucleotides line up with TRBD2. Germline assignment: CDR1 LNHDA and CDR2 SQIVND (reference sequence). V lost 4 bases, J lost 2 bases, and 3 bases stayed unmatched. CDR3 size: 16 residues. The CDR3 spells CASSKGLAANTGELFF. DNA of the CDR3: TGTGCCAGTAGTAAGGGACTAGCGGCAAACACCGGGGAGCTGTTTTTT.

The chain is built from TRBV6-5 and TRBJ2-1, with 7 bases lining up with TRBD2. CDR3 length: 14 residues. The V gene end was trimmed by 5 bases and the J gene end by 7 bases; junction bases not matched to a gene: 8. CDR1 is MNHEY and CDR2 is SVGAGI in the germline V gene. The CDR3 is CASSRGLVGNEQFF. The CDR3 DNA sequence: TGTGCCAGCAGTCGCGGACTAGTAGGGAATGAGCAGTTCTTC.

The J gene is TRBJ2-2, the V gene TRBV9; 7 bases match TRBD1. Losses at the gene ends were 4 bases for V and 7 bases for J; bases not matched to a gene: 7. This CDR3 is 14 amino acids long. CDR1 is SGDLS and CDR2 is YYNGEE in the germline V gene. CDR3 in DNA: TGTGCCAGCAGCCCCCAGGGGGTCGACGGGGAGCTGTTTTTT. Encoded protein: CASSPQGVDGELFF.

This chain joins TRBV7-9 and TRBJ2-2; 9 nucleotides align to TRBD1. CDR3 length: 19 amino acids. CDR1 is SEHNR and CDR2 is FQNEAQ in the germline V gene (reference sequence). J gave up 3 bases and V 5 bases, and 16 bases lay outside the gene matches. The CDR3 sequence is CASSGELLRDRVDTGELFF. The CDR3 region has the DNA TGTGCCAGCAGCGGGGAACTTCTCCGGGACAGGGTAGACACCGGGGAGCTGTTTTTT.

Concerning this clone itself: The junction departs from germline at one end; a sequencing error may be responsible. Other DNA sequences in this sample translate to the same CDR3. The genes are TRBV6-5 and TRBJ2-7, with 9 bases that match TRBD1. The CDR3 runs 15 residues. CDR1 and CDR2 (germline): MNHEY, SVGAGI. In DNA form, the CDR3 reads TGTGCCAGCAGTTACTCGACAGGGGGTTTCTACGAGCAGTACTTT. It translates to CASSYSTGGFYEQYF.